The 22 T cell receptor beta chains below all came from one sample that was sequenced in a study of technical replicates of blood from a handful of donors. Using immunoSEQ multiplex PCR, the repertoire was profiled, and TCRdb retains in-frame clones only, with some absent. The data show around 61,000 clones, around 97% seen once. The sequencing sample was made of T cells isolated from PBMCs. All receptors come from a human donor in good health.

CDR3 in amino acids: CASSSMTGFYEQYF. In nucleotides, the CDR3 is TGCGCCAGCAGCTCCATGACAGGGTTTTACGAGCAGTACTTC. The chain is built from TRBV5-1 and TRBJ2-7; TRBD1 matches at 7 bases. The germline gives CDR1 SGHRS, CDR2 YFSETQ. This CDR3 region has 14 residues. J was trimmed by 4 bases and V by 3 bases; bases with no gene match: 7.

This chain joins TRBV5-4 and TRBJ1-2; possible D gene TRBD1, 6 bases. V was shortened by 4 bases and J by 6 bases, with 16 bases between the two germline ends. The CDR3 covers 14 residues. Germline V gene lookup returns CDR1 SGHNT and CDR2 YYREEE (reference sequence). The CDR3 region is CASSPFGGRHGYTF. DNA for the CDR3: TGTGCCAGCAGCCCTTTCGGGGGGCGGCATGGCTACACCTTC.

This clone was picked up one time. This chain joins TRBV4-2 and TRBJ2-7, with D possibly matching TRBD1 (6 bases). Trimming removed 1 base from V and 3 bases from J, with 22 bases in between. CDR3 length: 18 amino acids. Per germline, CDR1 LGHNA and CDR2 YNFKEQ. DNA of the CDR3: TGTGCCAGCAGCCAAGTACAGGGAGTACCCTATCAAAGCTACGAGCAGTACTTC. Protein product: CASSQVQGVPYQSYEQYF.

The J gene is TRBJ1-1, the V gene TRBV11-3; D is ambiguous. CDR1 SGHNT and CDR2 YENEEA come from the germline V gene. With 5 bases removed from V and 8 bases from J, the gap between germline ends came to 12 bases. The CDR3 length is 12 residues. CDR3 loop: CASSIRAGEAFF. CDR3 bases: TGTGCCAGCAGCATAAGGGCGGGGGAAGCTTTCTTT.

The rearrangement joins TRBV15 to TRBJ1-1, with D possibly being TRBD1 (6 bases). Germline V lookup: CDR1 LNHNV, CDR2 YYDKDF (reference sequence). The ends were cut back, 3 bases at V and 1 base at J, with 6 bases in the middle. This CDR3 comprises 13 residues. The CDR3 region is CATSRTGNTEAFF. CDR3 nucleotide sequence: TGTGCCACCAGCAGGACAGGGAACACTGAAGCTTTCTTT. The variable domain in full, completed from reference TRBV15 and TRBJ1-1, reads DAMVIQNPRYQVTQFGKPVTLSCSQTLNHNVMYWYQQKSSQAPKLLFHYYDKDFNNEADTPDNFQSRRPNTSFCFLDIRSPGLGDTAMYLCATSRTGNTEAFFGQGTRLTVV.

This rearrangement joins TRBV5-1 to TRBJ2-1; D might be TRBD2 (6 bases). The CDR3 is 15 residues long. Germline CDR1 reads SGHRS; CDR2 reads YFSETQ. Trimming stripped 2 bases from V and 3 bases from J, with 12 bases between. The CDR3 here is CASSLGDSFYNEQFF. The CDR3 DNA is TGCGCCAGCAGCTTAGGGGACTCCTTCTACAATGAGCAGTTCTTC. Full variable domain (outside the CDR3, taken from reference TRBV5-1 and TRBJ2-1): KAGVTQTPRYLIKTRGQQVTLSCSPISGHRSVSWYQQTPGQGLQFLFEYFSETQRNKGNFPGRFSGRQFSNSRSEMNVSTLELGDSALYLCASSLGDSFYNEQFFGPGTRLTVL.

This clone was seen only once. This chain links TRBV19 with TRBJ1-4, with D uncertain. V was trimmed by 6 bases and J by 1 base, leaving 18 bases between them. The CDR3 extends over 17 amino acids. CDR1 is LNHDA, CDR2 SQIVND, per germline (reference sequence). The CDR3 is CASRLSMMRQTNEKLFF. DNA for the CDR3: TGTGCCAGTAGACTTTCCATGATGCGGCAAACTAATGAAAAACTGTTTTTT.

The chain employs TRBV7-9 and TRBJ2-3; TRBD2 is a possible D gene (6 bases). The CDR3 contains 16 residues. CDR1 SEHNR and CDR2 FQNEAQ come from the germline V gene (reference sequence). Trimming cost V 5 bases and J 0 bases, with 15 bases left between them. The CDR3 DNA reads TGTGCCAGCAGCGGTCGACTAGGCCGAAGCACAGATACGCAGTATTTT. Translating gives CASSGRLGRSTDTQYF.

The chain carries TRBV15 and TRBJ2-7; D is uncertain. CDR1 and CDR2 from the germline V gene are LNHNV and YYDKDF (reference sequence). V was shortened by 0 bases and J by 2 bases, with 5 bases between the two germline ends. There are 13 residues in the CDR3. Here the CDR3 reads CATSRDSTYEQYF. CDR3 bases: TGTGCCACCAGCAGAGATTCCACCTACGAGCAGTACTTC.

In its sample, this clone was seen once. The chain recombines TRBV5-1 with TRBJ2-5, with D hard to call. The CDR3 covers 15 residues. CDR1 is SGHRS and CDR2 is YFSETQ in the germline V gene. Trimming took off 0 bases at V and 4 bases at J, with 13 bases between the two ends. CDR3 in amino acids: CASSLGPPPGETQYF. DNA of the CDR3: TGCGCCAGCAGCTTGGGACCGCCCCCGGGAGAGACCCAGTACTTC.

The rearrangement joins TRBV2 to TRBJ2-7; perhaps TRBD1 as D (6 bases). Germline V gives CDR1 SNHLY, CDR2 FYNNEI. The V gene lost 7 bases and the J gene lost 10 bases, with 23 bases spanning the gap. The CDR3 has 14 amino acids. The CDR3 sequence: CASTQGIPGRGQYF. The CDR3 nucleotides are TGTGCCAGCACTCAGGGGATCCCAGGGCGAGGACAGTACTTC.

The J gene is TRBJ2-1, the V gene TRBV7-9, with TRBD2 as a possible D gene (6 bases). V was trimmed by 5 bases and J by 0 bases, leaving 14 bases between them. The CDR3 is 16 residues long. Germline V gene lookup returns CDR1 SEHNR and CDR2 FQNEAQ (reference sequence). CDR3 sequence: CASSPRGGTSYNEQFF. CDR3 DNA sequence: TGTGCCAGCAGCCCCCGTGGGGGGACCTCCTACAATGAGCAGTTCTTC.

The rearrangement links TRBV10-3 to TRBJ2-7; possibly TRBD1 for D (6 bases). The V gene's germline CDR1 is ENHRY and CDR2 SYGVKD. The V gene lost 6 bases and the J gene lost 4 bases, with 13 bases spanning the gap. This CDR3 spans 13 amino acids. The CDR3 DNA follows: TGTGCCATCAGCCAGGGGATTCAGTACGAGCAGTACTTC. Residues: CAISQGIQYEQYF.

The J gene is TRBJ1-1, the V gene TRBV28; D is perhaps TRBD1 (6 bases). With 4 bases removed from V and 1 base from J, the gap between germline ends came to 22 bases. From germline, CDR1 is MDHEN and CDR2 SYDVKM. This CDR3 has 18 residues. The CDR3, as DNA: TGTGCCAGCAGTTACGAGACAGGCCGCACTGCCCAGAACACTGAAGCTTTCTTT. It translates to CASSYETGRTAQNTEAFF. The complete variable domain, with remaining parts taken from reference TRBV28 and TRBJ1-1, reads DVKVTQSSRYLVKRTGEKVFLECVQDMDHENMFWYRQDPGLGLRLIYFSYDVKMKEKGDIPEGYSVSREKKERFSLILESASTNQTSMYLCASSYETGRTAQNTEAFFGQGTRLTVV.

This rearrangement joins TRBV7-6 to TRBJ1-5, with 7 bases lining up with TRBD1. The junction had 7 bases not matched to a gene; V was cut back by 5 bases and J by 6 bases. CDR3 length: 14 residues. Germline lookup yields CDR1 SGHVS and CDR2 FNYEAQ. Here the CDR3 reads CASSEDRSGQPQHF. In DNA, the CDR3 is TGTGCCAGCAGCGAGGACAGGTCCGGTCAGCCCCAGCATTTT.

The rearrangement joins TRBV7-3 to TRBJ2-2; D is perhaps TRBD1 (5 bases). The V and J ends lost 5 bases and 2 bases respectively, with 15 bases between them. This CDR3 is 16 amino acids long. CDR1 and CDR2 from the germline V gene are SGHTA and FQGTGA. Here the CDR3 reads CASSPWGRTNTGELFF. In nucleotides, the CDR3 is TGTGCCAGCAGCCCCTGGGGCCGTACAAACACCGGGGAGCTGTTTTTT.

The V call is TRBV6-5, the J call TRBJ2-5; D might be TRBD1 (5 bases). The germline V gene has CDR1 MNHEY and CDR2 SVGAGI. The V gene lost 8 bases and the J gene lost 1 base, with 11 bases spanning the gap. The CDR3 has 13 amino acids. CDR3 sequence: CASGRTIQETQYF. CDR3 sequence (DNA): TGTGCCAGCGGGCGGACAATCCAAGAGACCCAGTACTTC.

The chain combines TRBV7-9 with TRBJ2-1; 8 bases match TRBD1. Germline V gives CDR1 SEHNR, CDR2 FQNEAQ (reference sequence). Germline trimming cut 5 bases from V and 0 bases from J; bases unmatched to any gene: 3. CDR3 size: 15 residues. The CDR3 loop reads CASSIGQGSYNEQFF. CDR3 nucleotide sequence: TGTGCCAGCAGCATTGGACAGGGCTCCTACAATGAGCAGTTCTTC.

The chain is built from TRBV2 and TRBJ2-2; D unresolved. Germline V gene lookup returns CDR1 SNHLY and CDR2 FYNNEI. V was pared by 6 bases and J by 7 bases, with 15 bases between. The CDR3 runs to 14 residues. As DNA, the CDR3 is TGTGCCAGCAGCGACGACTCGCGTCGCGGGGAGCTGTTTTTT. Translation: CASSDDSRRGELFF.

This rearrangement joins TRBV5-1 to TRBJ2-1, with TRBD2 identical over 8 bases. In germline, CDR1 is SGHRS, CDR2 YFSETQ. The CDR3 covers 15 residues. V shed 4 bases and J 7 bases; nucleotides not matched to a gene: 10. Here the CDR3 reads CASSRRAGGGNEQFF. The DNA for the CDR3 is TGCGCCAGCAGCCGGAGGGCGGGAGGTGGGAATGAGCAGTTCTTC.

The chain combines TRBV4-1 with TRBJ2-7; D remains ambiguous. The CDR3 spans 12 residues. V dropped 1 base and J dropped 5 bases, with 6 bases sitting between them. Per germline, CDR1 MGHRA and CDR2 YSYEKL. CDR3 coding DNA: TGCGCCAGCAGCCAAGTGAGAGACGAGCAGTACTTC. Translating it yields CASSQVRDEQYF.

The chain joins TRBV5-1 to TRBJ1-1; D is ambiguous. The CDR3 loop spans 12 amino acids. Germline V CDR1 and CDR2: SGHRS, YFSETQ. V was cut by 5 bases and J by 4 bases, with 9 bases left in between. The CDR3 sequence: CASSPTGTEAFF. The CDR3 DNA reads TGCGCCAGCAGTCCAACCGGCACTGAAGCTTTCTTT.